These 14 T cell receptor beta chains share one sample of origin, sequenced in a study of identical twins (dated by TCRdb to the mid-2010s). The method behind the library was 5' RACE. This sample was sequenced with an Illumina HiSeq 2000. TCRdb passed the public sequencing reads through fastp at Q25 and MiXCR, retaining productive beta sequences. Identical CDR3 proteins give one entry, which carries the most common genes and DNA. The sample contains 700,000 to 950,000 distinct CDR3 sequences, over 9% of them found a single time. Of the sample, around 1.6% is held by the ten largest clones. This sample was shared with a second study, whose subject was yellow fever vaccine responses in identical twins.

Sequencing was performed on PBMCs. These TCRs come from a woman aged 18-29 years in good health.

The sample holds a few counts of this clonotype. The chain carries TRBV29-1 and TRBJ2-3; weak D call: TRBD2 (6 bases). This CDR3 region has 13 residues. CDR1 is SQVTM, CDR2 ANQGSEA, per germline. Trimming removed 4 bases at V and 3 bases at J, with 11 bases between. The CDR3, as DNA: TGCAGCGTTGTGGGAGGCGAAACAGATACGCAGTATTTT. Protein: CSVVGGETDTQYF.

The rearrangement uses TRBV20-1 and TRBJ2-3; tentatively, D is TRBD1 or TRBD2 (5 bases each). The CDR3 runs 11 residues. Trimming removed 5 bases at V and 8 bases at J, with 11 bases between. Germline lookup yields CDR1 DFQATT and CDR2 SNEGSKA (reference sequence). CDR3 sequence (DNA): TGCAGTGCTGATCTCGGGACTACGCAGTATTTT. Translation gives CSADLGTTQYF.

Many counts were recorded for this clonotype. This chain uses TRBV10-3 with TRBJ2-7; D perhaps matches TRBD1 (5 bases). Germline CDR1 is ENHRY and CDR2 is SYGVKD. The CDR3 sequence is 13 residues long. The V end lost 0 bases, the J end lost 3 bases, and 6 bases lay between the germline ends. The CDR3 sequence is CAISESGDYEQYF. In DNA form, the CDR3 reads TGTGCCATCAGTGAGTCAGGGGACTACGAGCAGTACTTC.

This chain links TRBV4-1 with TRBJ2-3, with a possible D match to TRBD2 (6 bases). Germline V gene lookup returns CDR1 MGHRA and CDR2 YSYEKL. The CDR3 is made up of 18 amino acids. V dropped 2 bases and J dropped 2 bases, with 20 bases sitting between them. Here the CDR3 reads CASSQPREVRRDTDTQYF. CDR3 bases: TGCGCCAGCAGCCAACCACGTGAGGTGCGGAGGGACACAGATACGCAGTATTTT.

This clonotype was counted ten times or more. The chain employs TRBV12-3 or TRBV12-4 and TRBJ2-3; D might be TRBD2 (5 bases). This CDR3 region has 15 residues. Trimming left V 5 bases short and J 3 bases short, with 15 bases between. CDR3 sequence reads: CASSPGLLRTDTQYF. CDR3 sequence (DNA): TGTGCCAGCAGTCCTGGACTTCTCAGGACAGATACGCAGTATTTT.

This CDR3 reads CAISAISNEQFF. The CDR3, as DNA: TGTGCCATCAGTGCCATCAGCAATGAGCAGTTCTTC. The rearrangement joins TRBV10-3 to TRBJ2-1; no reliable D call. Germline V CDR1 and CDR2: ENHRY, SYGVKD. There are 12 residues in the CDR3. Trimming left V 4 bases short and J 6 bases short, with 7 bases between.

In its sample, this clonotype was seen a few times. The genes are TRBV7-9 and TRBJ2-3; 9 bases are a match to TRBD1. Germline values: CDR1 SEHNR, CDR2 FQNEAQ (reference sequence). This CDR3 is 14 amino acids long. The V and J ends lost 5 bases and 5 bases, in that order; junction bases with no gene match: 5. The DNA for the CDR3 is TGTGCCAGCAGCCTCGGGACAGGGATAGATACGCAGTATTTT. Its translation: CASSLGTGIDTQYF.

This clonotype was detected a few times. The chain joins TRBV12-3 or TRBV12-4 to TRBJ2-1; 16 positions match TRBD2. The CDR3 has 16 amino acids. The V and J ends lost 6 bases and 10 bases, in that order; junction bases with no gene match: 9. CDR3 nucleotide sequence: TGTGCCAGCAGGGGGACTAGCGGGAGGGGCCCTAAGGAGCAGTTCTTC. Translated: CASRGTSGRGPKEQFF.

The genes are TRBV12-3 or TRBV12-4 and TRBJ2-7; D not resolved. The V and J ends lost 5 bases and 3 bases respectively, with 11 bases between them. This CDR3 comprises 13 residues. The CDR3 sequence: CASSPKDGYEQYF. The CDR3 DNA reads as TGTGCCAGCAGTCCTAAGGACGGCTACGAGCAGTACTTC.

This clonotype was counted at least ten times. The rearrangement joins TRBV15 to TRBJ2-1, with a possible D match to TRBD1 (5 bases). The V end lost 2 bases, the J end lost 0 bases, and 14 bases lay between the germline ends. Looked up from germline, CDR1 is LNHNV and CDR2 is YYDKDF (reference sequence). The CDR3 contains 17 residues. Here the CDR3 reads CATSRQTASSSYNEQFF. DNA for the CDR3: TGTGCCACCAGCAGACAGACAGCTTCTAGCTCCTACAATGAGCAGTTCTTC.

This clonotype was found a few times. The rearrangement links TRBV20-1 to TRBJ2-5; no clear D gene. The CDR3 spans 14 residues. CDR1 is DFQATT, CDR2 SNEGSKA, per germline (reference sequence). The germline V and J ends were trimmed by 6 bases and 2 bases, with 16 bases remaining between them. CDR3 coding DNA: TGCAGTGCACCACCCACGTGGGAACAAGAGACCCAGTACTTC. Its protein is CSAPPTWEQETQYF.

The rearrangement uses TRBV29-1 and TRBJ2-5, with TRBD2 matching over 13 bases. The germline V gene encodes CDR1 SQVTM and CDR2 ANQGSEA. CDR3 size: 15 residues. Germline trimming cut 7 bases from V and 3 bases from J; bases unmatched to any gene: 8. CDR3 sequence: CSDGLAGVSEETQYF. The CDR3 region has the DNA TGCAGCGATGGACTAGCGGGAGTCTCGGAAGAGACCCAGTACTTC.

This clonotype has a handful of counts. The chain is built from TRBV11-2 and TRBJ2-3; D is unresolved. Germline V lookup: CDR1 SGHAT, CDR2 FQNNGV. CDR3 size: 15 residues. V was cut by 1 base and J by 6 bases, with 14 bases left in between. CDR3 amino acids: CASSLGGALYDTQYF. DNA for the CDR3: TGTGCCAGCAGCTTAGGAGGTGCCCTTTACGATACGCAGTATTTT.

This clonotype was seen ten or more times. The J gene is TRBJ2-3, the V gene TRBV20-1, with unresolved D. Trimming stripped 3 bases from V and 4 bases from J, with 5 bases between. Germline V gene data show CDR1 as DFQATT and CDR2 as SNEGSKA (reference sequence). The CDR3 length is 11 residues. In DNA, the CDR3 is TGCAGTGCTAGCGGGCCAGATACGCAGTATTTT. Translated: CSASGPDTQYF.